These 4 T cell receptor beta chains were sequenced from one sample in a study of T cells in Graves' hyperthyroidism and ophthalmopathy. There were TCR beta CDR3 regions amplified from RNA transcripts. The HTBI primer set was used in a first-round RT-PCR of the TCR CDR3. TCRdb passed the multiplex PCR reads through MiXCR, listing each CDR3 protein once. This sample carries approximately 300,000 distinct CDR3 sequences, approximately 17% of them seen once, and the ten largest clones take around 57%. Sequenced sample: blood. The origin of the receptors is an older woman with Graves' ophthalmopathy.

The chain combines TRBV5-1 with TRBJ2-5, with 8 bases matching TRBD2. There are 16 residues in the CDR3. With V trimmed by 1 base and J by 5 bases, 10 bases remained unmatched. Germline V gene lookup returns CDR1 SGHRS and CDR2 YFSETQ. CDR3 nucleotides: TGCGCCAGCAGCTTGTCTCCGGGGGGGCGCGGGGAGACCCAGTACTTC. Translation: CASSLSPGGRGETQYF.

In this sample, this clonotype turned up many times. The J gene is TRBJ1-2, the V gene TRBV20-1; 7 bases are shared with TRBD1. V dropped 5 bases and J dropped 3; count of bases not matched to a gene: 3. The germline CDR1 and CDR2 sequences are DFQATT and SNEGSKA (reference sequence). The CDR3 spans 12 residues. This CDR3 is CSAYRGDYGYTF. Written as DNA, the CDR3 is TGCAGTGCTTACAGGGGTGACTATGGCTACACCTTC.

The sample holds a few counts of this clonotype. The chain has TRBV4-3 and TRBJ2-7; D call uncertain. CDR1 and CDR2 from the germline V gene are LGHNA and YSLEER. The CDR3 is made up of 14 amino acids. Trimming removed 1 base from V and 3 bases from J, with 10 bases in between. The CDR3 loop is CASSQVARRYEQYF. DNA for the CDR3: TGCGCCAGCAGCCAAGTGGCCAGACGCTACGAGCAGTACTTC.

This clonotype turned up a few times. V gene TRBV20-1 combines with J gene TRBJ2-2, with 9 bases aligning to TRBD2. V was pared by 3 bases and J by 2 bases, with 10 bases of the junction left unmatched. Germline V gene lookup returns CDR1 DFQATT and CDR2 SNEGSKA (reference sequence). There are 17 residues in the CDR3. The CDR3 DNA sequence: TGCAGTGCTAGTTTCCGGAGAGCGGGGGGAAACACCGGGGAGCTGTTTTTT. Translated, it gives CSASFRRAGGNTGELFF.